This T cell receptor (beta chain) was sequenced for a study of response to subunit inactivated influenza vaccine. Germline loops: CDR1 MDHEN, CDR2 SYDVKM. V was pared by 3 bases and J by 0 bases, with 8 bases between. The CDR3 runs 14 residues. Each CDR3 protein gets one entry after TCRdb re-called the RT-PCR reads with MiXCR. The sample holds roughly 620,000 distinct CDR3 sequences, about 11% seen once. The sample was also linked to a second study, of T cells expressing NK-cell markers. From that report: Production of TCR beta cDNA relied on 5'RACE template switching with UMIs. The TCR beta repertoires originated in sorted CD3+CD56+NKG2C+, CD3+CD56+NKG2C- and CD3+CD56-NKG2C+ T cells. Six or seven donors carried dominant NKG2C+ clonotypes that made up roughly 1.0-8% of their CD8+ T cells. Certain NKG2C+ T cell clones were expanded, and their HCMV specificity remained unclear.

This chain links TRBV28 with TRBJ1-1; no reliable D call. This material consisted of PBMCs from blood, taken on the day of vaccination. The sequence derives from a man aged 45-65 years who received an inactivated influenza vaccine. The CDR3 loop reads CASSFGTMNTEAFF. For the CDR3, the DNA is TGTGCCAGCAGTTTCGGCACTATGAACACTGAAGCTTTCTTT.